This is a list of T cell receptor beta chains from one sample in a study of blood T cell repertoires in COVID-19. Some clones are missing from TCRdb's copy, which holds only in-frame ones; the method was immunoSEQ multiplex PCR. The table lists 250,000 or so clones, 87% of them singletons, with approximately 11% in the top ten. The sequenced sample was PBMCs or T cells enriched from blood (not recorded which). These receptors originate from a man in his thirties or forties who had recovered from COVID-19. The CDR3 runs from the conserved cysteine through the conserved F or W. D genes are given only for firm matches. Size is omitted from some rows. Given values are once, few, many or a class for expanded clones.

J,length,size,V,D,CDR3,DNA
TRBJ2-3,16,-,TRBV3-1/TRBV3-2,-,CTSSLYSGSSTDTQYF,TGTACCAGCAGCCTATATAGCGGTTCTAGCACAGATACGCAGTATTTT
TRBJ2-5,16,-,TRBV7-8,TRBD2,CASSSATSGGRETQYF,TGTGCCAGCAGCTCCGCGACTAGCGGGGGGCGGGAGACCCAGTACTTC
TRBJ2-5,16,-,TRBV11-2,TRBD2,CASSFGTSGFYETQYF,TGTGCCAGCAGCTTCGGGACTAGCGGGTTCTACGAGACCCAGTACTTC
TRBJ2-7,12,-,TRBV4-2,-,CASSRDSHEQYF,TGTGCCAGCAGCCGCGACAGCCACGAGCAGTACTTC
TRBJ2-2,15,-,TRBV6-5,-,CASSYAVRVPGELFF,TGTGCCAGCAGTTACGCGGTGAGGGTACCCGGGGAGCTGTTTTTT
TRBJ2-3,16,-,TRBV5-4,TRBD2,CASRRTSGGFTDTQYF,TGTGCCAGCAGACGGACTAGCGGGGGGTTCACAGATACGCAGTATTTT
TRBJ1-4,15,-,TRBV7-9,TRBD1,CASSLDRGSREKLFF,TGTGCCAGCAGCTTAGACAGGGGATCTCGTGAAAAACTGTTTTTT
TRBJ2-7,12,-,TRBV27,-,CASKGLFNEQYF,TGTGCCAGCAAAGGACTATTTAACGAGCAGTACTTC
TRBJ2-1,13,once,TRBV11-3,-,CASSLMEGGEQFF,TGTGCCAGCAGCTTGATGGAAGGCGGTGAGCAGTTCTTC
TRBJ2-7,16,-,TRBV27,-,CASSAQTGTLPYEQYF,TGTGCCAGCAGTGCGCAGACAGGAACCTTGCCCTACGAGCAGTACTTC
TRBJ1-2,13,-,TRBV3-1/TRBV3-2,TRBD1,CASSQDGQAGYTF,TGTGCCAGCAGCCAGGACGGACAGGCCGGCTACACCTTC
TRBJ2-7,14,-,TRBV7-2,TRBD2,CASRQTSGSYEQYF,TGTGCCAGCAGGCAAACTAGCGGGAGCTACGAGCAGTACTTC
TRBJ1-6,18,-,TRBV9,TRBD1,CASSVEPIQGVEVSPLHF,TGTGCCAGCAGCGTGGAACCGATACAGGGGGTGGAGGTTTCACCCCTCCACTTT
TRBJ2-1,16,-,TRBV7-9,TRBD2,CASSAGTSGAGDEQFF,TGTGCCAGCAGCGCGGGGACTAGCGGGGCCGGGGATGAGCAGTTCTTC
TRBJ1-6,13,-,TRBV27,TRBD1,CASKDRDKSPLHF,TGTGCCAGCAAAGACAGGGACAAGTCACCCCTCCACTTT
TRBJ1-1,20,-,TRBV7-2,-,CASSLASVGSYLGMNTEAFF,TGTGCCAGCAGCTTAGCGTCGGTCGGCAGCTACCTAGGAATGAACACTGAAGCTTTCTTT
TRBJ1-3,17,-,TRBV5-1,-,CASSPSAAASSGNTIYF,TGCGCCAGCAGCCCCTCAGCGGCTGCTAGCTCTGGAAACACCATATATTTT
TRBJ2-3,13,-,TRBV3-1/TRBV3-2,-,CASSPLTADTQYF,TGTGCCAGCAGCCCGCTAACGGCAGATACGCAGTATTTT
TRBJ1-2,15,once,TRBV9,-,CASSVAPGGSYGYTF,TGTGCCAGCAGCGTAGCCCCGGGGGGGAGCTATGGCTACACCTTC
TRBJ1-2,12,-,TRBV19,-,CASSPRRGGYTF,TGTGCCAGTAGTCCCCGTAGGGGGGGCTACACCTTC
TRBJ2-1,15,-,TRBV7-2,TRBD2,CASSLVSGGYNEQFF,TGTGCCAGCAGCTTAGTTAGCGGGGGGTACAATGAGCAGTTCTTC
TRBJ1-5,13,-,TRBV6-2/TRBV6-3,-,CASSRQGGQPQHF,TGTGCCAGCAGTCGACAAGGAGGACAGCCCCAGCATTTT
TRBJ1-2,12,few,TRBV29-1,-,CSVITANYGYTF,TGCAGCGTTATTACAGCTAACTATGGCTACACCTTC
TRBJ1-2,13,once,TRBV2,-,CASNLDSFYGYTF,TGTGCCAGCAATTTGGACAGCTTCTATGGCTACACCTTC
TRBJ1-1,16,-,TRBV4-1,-,CASSKGRGESNTEAFF,TGCGCCAGCAGCAAAGGCAGGGGCGAGTCAAACACTGAAGCTTTCTTT
TRBJ1-5,14,-,TRBV28,TRBD1,CASSPGGSNQPQHF,TGTGCCAGCAGCCCAGGGGGCAGCAATCAGCCCCAGCATTTT
TRBJ1-2,11,-,TRBV30,-,CAWTTNYGYTF,TGTGCCTGGACGACAAACTATGGCTACACCTTC
TRBJ1-2,16,few,TRBV21-1,-,CASTYFRQTGCYGYTF,TGTGCCAGCACCTACTTTAGACAGACGGGTTGCTATGGCTACACCTTC
TRBJ2-3,13,-,TRBV9,-,CASSVQGADTQYF,TGTGCCAGCAGCGTCCAGGGTGCGGATACGCAGTATTTT
TRBJ1-2,11,once,TRBV30,TRBD1,CAWTRTGDYTF,TGTGCCTGGACCCGTACAGGGGACTACACCTTC
TRBJ2-3,18,-,TRBV7-8,-,CASSLGYRRAAVTDTQYF,TGTGCCAGCAGCCTCGGCTATAGGAGGGCCGCGGTAACAGATACGCAGTATTTT
TRBJ2-3,13,-,TRBV7-9,TRBD2,CASSSRLAGGQYF,TGTGCCAGCAGCTCTCGACTAGCGGGGGGACAGTATTTT
TRBJ2-4,18,-,TRBV7-3,TRBD1,CASSLKIYARGTGEYQYF,TGTGCCAGCAGCTTAAAAATCTATGCCAGGGGGACAGGAGAATATCAGTACTTC
TRBJ1-1,19,once,TRBV21-1,-,CASSTWDRGPFKCSTEAFF,TGTGCCAGCAGCACATGGGACAGGGGGCCGTTCAAGTGTAGCACTGAAGCTTTCTTT
TRBJ2-1,16,-,TRBV5-5,TRBD2,CASSPRTSGGLNEQFF,TGTGCCAGCAGCCCTAGGACTAGCGGGGGTTTAAATGAGCAGTTCTTC
TRBJ2-7,13,-,TRBV27,TRBD1,CASSRTGSYEQYF,TGTGCCAGCAGTCGGACAGGCTCCTACGAGCAGTACTTC
TRBJ2-7,17,-,TRBV3-1/TRBV3-2,-,CASSQGLWGTRAYEQYF,TGTGCCAGCAGCCAAGGGCTTTGGGGGACAAGGGCCTACGAGCAGTACTTC
TRBJ1-5,13,-,TRBV12-3/TRBV12-4,TRBD1,CASSWTGGQPQHF,TGTGCCAGCAGTTGGACAGGGGGACAGCCCCAGCATTTT
TRBJ1-6,16,-,TRBV5-4,-,CASSSGQSSYNSPLHF,TGTGCCAGCAGCTCAGGACAAAGCTCCTATAATTCACCCCTCCACTTT
TRBJ1-1,13,-,TRBV30,-,CAWGGHQNTEAFF,TGTGCCTGGGGAGGACACCAGAACACTGAAGCTTTCTTT
TRBJ2-7,14,once,TRBV5-1,-,CASSLGGSPYEQYF,TGCGCCAGCAGCTTGGGTGGGAGCCCCTACGAGCAGTACTTC
TRBJ2-7,13,-,TRBV27,TRBD1,CASSLGTGYEQYF,TGTGCCAGCAGTTTAGGGACAGGGTACGAGCAGTACTTC
TRBJ1-5,14,-,TRBV6-2/TRBV6-3,-,CASSYLKNDQPQHF,TGTGCCAGCAGTTATCTAAAGAATGATCAGCCCCAGCATTTT
TRBJ2-7,12,-,TRBV10-3,TRBD1,CAISVDRGEQYF,TGTGCCATCAGTGTGGACAGGGGCGAGCAGTACTTC